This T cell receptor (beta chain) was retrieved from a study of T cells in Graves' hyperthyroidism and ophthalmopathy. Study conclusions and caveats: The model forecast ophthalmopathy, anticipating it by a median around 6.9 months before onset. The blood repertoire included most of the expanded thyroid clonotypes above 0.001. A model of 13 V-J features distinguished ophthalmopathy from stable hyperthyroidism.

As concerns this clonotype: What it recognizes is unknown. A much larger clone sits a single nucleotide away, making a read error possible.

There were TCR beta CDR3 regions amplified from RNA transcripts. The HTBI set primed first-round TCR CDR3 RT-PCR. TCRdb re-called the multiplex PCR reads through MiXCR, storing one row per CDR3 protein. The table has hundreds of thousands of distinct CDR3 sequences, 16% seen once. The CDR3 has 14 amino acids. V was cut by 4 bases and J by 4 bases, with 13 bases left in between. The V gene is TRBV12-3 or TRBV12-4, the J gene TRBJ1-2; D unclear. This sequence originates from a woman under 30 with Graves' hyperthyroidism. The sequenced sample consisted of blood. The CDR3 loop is CASSSVSGLYGYTF. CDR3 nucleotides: TGTGCCAGCAGTTCAGTGTCGGGCCTCTATGGCTACACCTTC.